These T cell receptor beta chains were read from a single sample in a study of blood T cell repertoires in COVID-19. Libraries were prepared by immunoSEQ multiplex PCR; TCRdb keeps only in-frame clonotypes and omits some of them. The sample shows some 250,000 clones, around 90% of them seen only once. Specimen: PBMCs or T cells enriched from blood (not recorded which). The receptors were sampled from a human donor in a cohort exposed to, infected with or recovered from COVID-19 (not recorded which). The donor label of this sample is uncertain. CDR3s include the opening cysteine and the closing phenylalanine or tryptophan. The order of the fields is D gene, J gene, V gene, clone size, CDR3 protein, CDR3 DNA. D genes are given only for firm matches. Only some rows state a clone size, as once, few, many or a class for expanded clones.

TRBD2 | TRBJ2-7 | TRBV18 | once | CASSPTTSGSGEQYF | TGTGCCAGCTCACCAACGACTAGCGGGTCAGGGGAGCAGTACTTC
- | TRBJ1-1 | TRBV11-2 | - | CASSSYTEAFF | TGTGCCAGCAGCTCTTACACTGAAGCTTTCTTT
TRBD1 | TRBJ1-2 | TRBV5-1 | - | CASSFDRAGYTF | TGCGCCAGCAGCTTCGACAGGGCTGGCTACACCTTC
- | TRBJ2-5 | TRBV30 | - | CAWSVGGGAGETQYF | TGTGCCTGGAGTGTAGGAGGGGGGGCCGGGGAGACCCAGTACTTC
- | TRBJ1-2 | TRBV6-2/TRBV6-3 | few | CASSYAGDGYTF | TGTGCCAGCAGTTACGCCGGGGATGGCTACACCTTC
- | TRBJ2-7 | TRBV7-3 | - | CASSSRGASSYEQYF | TGTGCCAGCAGCAGTCGGGGGGCTTCCTCCTACGAGCAGTACTTC
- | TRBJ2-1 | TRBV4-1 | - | CASSQDSNEQFF | TGCGCCAGCAGCCAAGATAGCAATGAGCAGTTCTTC
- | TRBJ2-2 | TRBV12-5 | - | CASGSFGRGLYTGELFF | TGTGCTAGTGGTTCCTTCGGGCGGGGCCTATACACCGGGGAGCTGTTTTTT
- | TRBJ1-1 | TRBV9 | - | CASSAPPLGHSNIEAFF | TGTGCCAGCAGCGCCCCCCCCCTGGGACACTCTAACATTGAAGCTTTCTTT
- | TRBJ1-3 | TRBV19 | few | CASREERGAGNTIYF | TGTGCCAGTAGGGAAGAAAGGGGTGCCGGAAACACCATATATTTT
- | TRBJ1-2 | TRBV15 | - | CATSRDLDGYTF | TGTGCCACCAGCAGAGATTTAGATGGCTACACCTTC
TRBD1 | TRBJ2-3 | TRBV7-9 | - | CASSYRQGKADTQYF | TGTGCCAGCAGCTACCGACAGGGTAAGGCAGATACGCAGTATTTT
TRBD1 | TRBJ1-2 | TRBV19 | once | CASNIPRQGGDGYTF | TGTGCCAGTAACATTCCGAGACAGGGTGGTGACGGCTACACCTTC
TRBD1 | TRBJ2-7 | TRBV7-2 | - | CASSFGTGDYEQYF | TGTGCCAGCAGCTTCGGGACAGGAGACTACGAGCAGTACTTC
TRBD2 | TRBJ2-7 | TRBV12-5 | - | CASGLTGGEQYF | TGTGCTAGTGGTTTGACGGGGGGCGAGCAGTACTTC
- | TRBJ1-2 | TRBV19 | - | CASSIRDYYGYTF | TGTGCCAGTAGTATCCGAGACTACTATGGCTACACCTTC
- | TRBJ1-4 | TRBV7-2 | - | CASSLWRRRSGEKLFF | TGTGCCAGCAGCTTATGGAGGCGGCGATCGGGAGAAAAACTGTTTTTT
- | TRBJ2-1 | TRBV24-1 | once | CATSDLAILSYNEQFF | TGTGCCACCAGTGACCTAGCTATTTTATCCTACAATGAGCAGTTCTTC
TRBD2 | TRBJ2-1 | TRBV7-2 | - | CASSLVPAGGLYNEQFF | TGTGCCAGCAGCTTAGTCCCAGCGGGGGGGCTCTACAATGAGCAGTTCTTC
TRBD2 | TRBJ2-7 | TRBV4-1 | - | CASRLSGGGNEQYF | TGCGCCAGCAGACTTAGCGGGGGGGGTAACGAGCAGTACTTC